Below, 25 T cell receptor beta chains from the same sample are listed, as sequenced in a study of control samples from healthy donors and cancer patients. The data were produced by immunoSEQ multiplex PCR, yet TCRdb's version contains in-frame clones alone and is incomplete. The table includes 90,000 to 130,000 clones, approximately 84% detected once. The sample comprised blood. These receptors all stem from a man aged 18-30 years in good health.

This chain joins TRBV30 and TRBJ1-5; TRBD1 aligns across 8 bases. Germline V gene sequence: CDR1 GTSNPN, CDR2 SVGIG (reference sequence). V gave up 0 bases and J gave up 4 bases; unmatched junction bases: 5. The CDR3 is 15 residues long. CDR3 DNA sequence: TGTGCCTGGAGTGTACGTCAGGGGGCAAATCAGCCCCAGCATTTT. As protein: CAWSVRQGANQPQHF.

This clone was counted a few times. This rearrangement joins TRBV18 to TRBJ1-2, with D hard to call. The CDR3 consists of 13 residues. Germline V gene lookup returns CDR1 KGHSH and CDR2 LQKENI. The V gene lost 2 bases and the J gene lost 9 bases, with 13 bases spanning the gap. CDR3 amino acids: CASSPDSLISYTF. Written as DNA, the CDR3 is TGTGCCAGCTCACCAGACTCCCTTATAAGCTACACCTTC.

The chain employs TRBV30 and TRBJ1-5; no reliable D call. The V gene's germline CDR1 is GTSNPN and CDR2 SVGIG (reference sequence). Trimming removed 2 bases at V and 0 bases at J, with 8 bases between. The CDR3 totals 14 residues. The CDR3 here is CAWSTPYSNQPQHF. DNA of the CDR3: TGTGCCTGGAGTACCCCTTATAGCAATCAGCCCCAGCATTTT.

The chain has TRBV9 and TRBJ1-1; 10 nucleotides match TRBD1. The germline V gene has CDR1 SGDLS and CDR2 YYNGEE. The CDR3 contains 14 residues. V gave up 4 bases and J gave up 5 bases; unmatched junction bases: 5. CDR3 in amino acids: CASSLGQGGTEAFF. The DNA of the CDR3 is TGTGCCAGCAGCCTCGGACAGGGGGGGACTGAAGCTTTCTTT.

CDR3 nucleotides: TGTGCCAGCAGCCCCGGGACGCCCTACGAGCAGTACTTC. Its translation: CASSPGTPYEQYF. The genes are TRBV6-2 or TRBV6-3 and TRBJ2-7, with D possibly called TRBD1 or TRBD2 (5 bases each). The CDR3 covers 13 residues. Germline loops: CDR1 MNHEY, CDR2 SVGEGT. V lost 6 bases, J lost 2 bases, and 11 bases lay in between.

The chain employs TRBV24-1 and TRBJ1-2; D gene ambiguous. Germline-derived CDR1 and CDR2 are KGHDR and SFDVKD. Trimming took off 7 bases at V and 4 bases at J, with 15 bases between the two ends. This CDR3 spans 14 amino acids. The CDR3 sequence: CATRPTEGSYGYTF. The CDR3 nucleotides read TGTGCCACCAGGCCCACAGAAGGAAGCTATGGCTACACCTTC.

This clone has only a few counts. V gene TRBV5-5 combines with J gene TRBJ1-2; no definite D call. The ends were cut back, 0 bases at V and 6 bases at J, with 9 bases in the middle. The CDR3 spans 13 residues. The germline V gene encodes CDR1 SGHKS and CDR2 YYEKEE (reference sequence). The CDR3 DNA reads TGTGCCAGCAGCTTGGTAACAGCTGATGGCTACACCTTC. Translating gives CASSLVTADGYTF. Full variable domain (rest looked up from reference TRBV5-5 and TRBJ1-2): DAGVTQSPTHLIKTRGQQVTLRCSPISGHKSVSWYQQVLGQGPQFIFQYYEKEERGRGNFPDRFSARQFPNYSSELNVNALLLGDSALYLCASSLVTADGYTFGSGTRLTVV.

This chain connects TRBV30 to TRBJ2-7; D remains unclear. The V and J ends lost 0 bases and 1 base respectively, with 4 bases between them. The CDR3 contains 12 residues. Germline CDR1 and CDR2: GTSNPN and SVGIG (reference sequence). CDR3 sequence reads: CAWSVSSYEQYF. As DNA, the CDR3 is TGTGCCTGGAGTGTATCTTCCTACGAGCAGTACTTC.

V is TRBV28 and J is TRBJ2-5; D uncertain. The CDR3 has 12 amino acids. Trimming shortened V by 1 base and J by 9 bases, and 9 bases separated the two germline ends. CDR1 and CDR2 (germline): MDHEN, SYDVKM. In DNA, the CDR3 is TGTGCCAGCAGTTTATTTTACCAGGCCCAGTACTTC. Protein: CASSLFYQAQYF.

This rearrangement joins TRBV7-2 to TRBJ2-6; TRBD1 aligns across 7 bases. V gave up 4 bases and J gave up 0 bases; unmatched junction bases: 6. In germline, CDR1 is SGHTA, CDR2 FQGNSA. The CDR3 is made up of 17 amino acids. The CDR3 spells CASSSKGAGSGANVLTF. In DNA form, the CDR3 reads TGTGCCAGCAGCTCGAAGGGGGCCGGCTCTGGGGCCAACGTCCTGACTTTC.

This clone was seen a single time. The CDR3 loop reads CSSGPTVYEQYF. DNA of the CDR3: TGCAGCTCAGGGCCAACAGTCTACGAGCAGTACTTC. The rearrangement joins TRBV29-1 to TRBJ2-7; possibly TRBD1 for D (5 bases). V lost 8 bases and J 3 bases, leaving 14 bases between the germline ends. The CDR3 consists of 12 residues. Per the germline V gene, CDR1 is SQVTM and CDR2 is ANQGSEA.

The chain uses TRBV4-2 and TRBJ2-7, with D possibly called TRBD1 or TRBD2 (5 bases each). Germline CDR1 is LGHNA and CDR2 is YNFKEQ. Trimming removed 3 bases at V and 2 bases at J, with 14 bases between. This CDR3 has 15 residues. CDR3 protein: CASSHGTDLTYEQYF. DNA for the CDR3: TGTGCCAGCAGCCACGGGACGGACCTTACCTACGAGCAGTACTTC.

This chain connects TRBV2 to TRBJ1-3; D might be TRBD1 (6 bases). The CDR3 length is 14 residues. With 7 bases removed from V and 4 bases from J, the gap between germline ends came to 14 bases. The germline V gene encodes CDR1 SNHLY and CDR2 FYNNEI. The CDR3, as DNA: TGTGCCAGCAATAATTGGGGGCCAGGAAACACCATATATTTT. Translated, it gives CASNNWGPGNTIYF.

The J gene is TRBJ2-3, the V gene TRBV25-1; 8 bases fit TRBD1. The CDR3 is made up of 15 amino acids. Germline assignment: CDR1 MGHDK and CDR2 SYGVNS. J lost 3 bases, V lost 6 bases, and 8 bases had no gene match. CDR3 in DNA: TGTGCCAGCAGCCAGCAACAGGGGGTGACAGATACGCAGTATTTT. It specifies CASSQQQGVTDTQYF.

V is TRBV11-2 and J is TRBJ1-1; D remains ambiguous. The germline V gene encodes CDR1 SGHAT and CDR2 FQNNGV. Trimming cost V 5 bases and J 0 bases, with 7 bases left between them. The CDR3 has 13 residues. CDR3 bases: TGTGCCAGCAGCCCCCTGCTGAACACTGAAGCTTTCTTT. As protein: CASSPLLNTEAFF.

This chain uses TRBV5-1 with TRBJ1-2, with 11 bases matching TRBD1. Trimming cost V 4 bases and J 7 bases; bases outside gene matches: 6. Germline V gene lookup returns CDR1 SGHRS and CDR2 YFSETQ. The CDR3 extends over 14 amino acids. CDR3 sequence (DNA): TGCGCCAGCAGCCCGGACAGGGGGCTTGGTGGCTACACCTTC. Translating gives CASSPDRGLGGYTF.

The rearrangement links TRBV7-3 to TRBJ2-7; D is unclear. Germline V CDR1 and CDR2: SGHTA, FQGTGA. V shed 1 base and J shed 8 bases, with 12 bases lying between them. The CDR3 totals 13 residues. The CDR3: CASSLIAARKQYF. CDR3 DNA sequence: TGTGCCAGCAGCTTAATCGCCGCTCGGAAGCAGTACTTC. Full variable domain (remainder filled in from reference TRBV7-3 and TRBJ2-7): GAGVSQTPSNKVTEKGKYVELRCDPISGHTALYWYRQSLGQGPEFLIYFQGTGAADDSGLPNDRFFAVRPEGSVSTLKIQRTERGDSAVYLCASSLIAARKQYFGPGTRLTVT.

The V call is TRBV2, the J call TRBJ1-2, with D maybe TRBD1 (5 bases). The CDR3 length is 16 residues. The V end was cut by 3 bases, the J end by 1 base, with 15 bases between. CDR1 and CDR2 (germline): SNHLY, FYNNEI. In DNA form, the CDR3 reads TGTGCCAGCAGTGAGAGGGGACCGCTCATTAACTATGGCTACACCTTC. Amino acid sequence: CASSERGPLINYGYTF.

The chain is built from TRBV6-5 and TRBJ2-7; no reliable D call. The length of the CDR3 is 14 residues. Trimming shortened V by 2 bases and J by 0 bases, and 8 bases separated the two germline ends. CDR1 is MNHEY, CDR2 SVGAGI, per germline. The CDR3 nucleotides read TGTGCCAGCAGTTACAGGCTCGCCTCCTACGAGCAGTACTTC. It yields the protein CASSYRLASYEQYF.

The V call is TRBV7-8, the J call TRBJ2-7, with no clear D. V lost 5 bases and J lost 0, with 17 bases in between. Germline CDR1 reads SGHVS; CDR2 reads FQNEAQ. The CDR3 length is 16 residues. CDR3 loop: CASSVRTGPSSYEQYF. CDR3 nucleotide sequence: TGTGCCAGCAGCGTTCGCACGGGCCCGAGCTCCTACGAGCAGTACTTC.

This chain links TRBV27 with TRBJ2-1; TRBD1 or TRBD2 may be the D gene (5 bases each). Trimming pared 2 bases from V and 6 bases from J, leaving 14 bases between. This CDR3 comprises 15 residues. The germline V gene has CDR1 MNHEY and CDR2 SMNVEV (reference sequence). For the CDR3, the DNA is TGTGCCAGCAGTTTAGGGCAGGGAGTATCCAATGAGCAGTTCTTC. This sequence encodes CASSLGQGVSNEQFF.

V and J are TRBV9 and TRBJ1-3; 9 positions match TRBD1. Germline V CDR1 and CDR2: SGDLS, YYNGEE. J gave up 0 bases and V 3 bases, and 7 bases lay outside the gene matches. This CDR3 comprises 17 residues. DNA for the CDR3: TGTGCCAGCAGCGGGCGGGGACAGGGACACTCTGGAAACACCATATATTTT. Translating it yields CASSGRGQGHSGNTIYF. Drawing the rest from reference TRBV9 and TRBJ1-3, the complete variable domain is DSGVTQTPKHLITATGQRVTLRCSPRSGDLSVYWYQQSLDQGLQFLIQYYNGEERAKGNILERFSAQQFPDLHSELNLSSLELGDSALYFCASSGRGQGHSGNTIYFGEGSWLTVV.

This clone showed up just a few times. CDR3 sequence: CASSQGSGGGNQPQHF. The CDR3 DNA follows: TGCGCCAGCAGCCAAGGATCCGGGGGAGGCAATCAGCCCCAGCATTTT. The rearrangement joins TRBV4-1 to TRBJ1-5, with D maybe TRBD1 (5 bases). Deletions cut 1 base from V and 2 bases from J, with 12 bases between. Per germline, CDR1 MGHRA and CDR2 YSYEKL. This CDR3 is 16 amino acids long.

This clone came up a few times. The CDR3 reads CASSLDWASGRREQFF. In DNA form, the CDR3 reads TGTGCCAGCAGCTTAGATTGGGCTAGCGGGCGCAGGGAGCAGTTCTTC. This sequence joins TRBV7-7 and TRBJ2-1; 8 bases map to TRBD2. The CDR3 runs 16 residues. Germline lookup yields CDR1 SSHAT and CDR2 FNYEAQ (reference sequence). The trim removed 1 base at V and 10 bases at J, leaving 12 bases unmatched.

Relative to its sample, this clone is medium-sized. The V and J genes are TRBV2 and TRBJ2-1; 11 bases map to TRBD2. The CDR3 spans 15 residues. V was clipped by 5 bases and J by 5 bases; unmatched bases: 5. Germline CDR1 and CDR2: SNHLY and FYNNEI. The CDR3 DNA sequence: TGTGCCAGCAGTCTCGGGACTAGCGGCGACAATGAGCAGTTCTTC. As protein: CASSLGTSGDNEQFF. Variable domain in full (rest from reference TRBV2 and TRBJ2-1): EPEVTQTPSHQVTQMGQEVILRCVPISNHLYFYWYRQILGQKVEFLVSFYNNEISEKSEIFDDQFSVERPDGSNFTLKIRSTKLEDSAMYFCASSLGTSGDNEQFFGPGTRLTVL.